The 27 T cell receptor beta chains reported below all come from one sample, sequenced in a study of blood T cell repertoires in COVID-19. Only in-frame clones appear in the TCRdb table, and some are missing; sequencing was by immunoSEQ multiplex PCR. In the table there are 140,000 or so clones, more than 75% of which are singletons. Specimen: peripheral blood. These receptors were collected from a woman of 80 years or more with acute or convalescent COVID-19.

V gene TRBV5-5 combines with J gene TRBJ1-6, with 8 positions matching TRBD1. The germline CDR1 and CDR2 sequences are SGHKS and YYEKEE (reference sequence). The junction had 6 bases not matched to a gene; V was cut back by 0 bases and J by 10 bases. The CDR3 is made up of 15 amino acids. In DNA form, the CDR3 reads TGTGCCAGCAGCTTGGTGGCAGGGGGCAAATCACCCCTCCACTTT. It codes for CASSLVAGGKSPLHF.

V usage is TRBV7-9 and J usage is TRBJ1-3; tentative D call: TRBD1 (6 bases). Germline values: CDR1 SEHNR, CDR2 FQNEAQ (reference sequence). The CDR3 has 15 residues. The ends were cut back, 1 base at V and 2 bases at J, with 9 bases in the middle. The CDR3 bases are TGTGCCAGCAGCTTAGATGGGGGCACTGGAAACACCATATATTTT. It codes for CASSLDGGTGNTIYF.

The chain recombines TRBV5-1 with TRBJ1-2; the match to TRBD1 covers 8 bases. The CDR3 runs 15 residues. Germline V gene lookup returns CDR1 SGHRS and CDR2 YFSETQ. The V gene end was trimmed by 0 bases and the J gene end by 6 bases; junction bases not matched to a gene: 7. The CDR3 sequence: CASSLGFGDRNGYTF. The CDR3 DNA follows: TGCGCCAGCAGCTTGGGCTTTGGGGACAGGAATGGCTACACCTTC.

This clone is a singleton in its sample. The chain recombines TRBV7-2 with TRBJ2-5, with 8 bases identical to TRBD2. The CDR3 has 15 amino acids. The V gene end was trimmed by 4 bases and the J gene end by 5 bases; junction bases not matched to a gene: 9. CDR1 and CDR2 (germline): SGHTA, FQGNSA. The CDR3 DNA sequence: TGTGCCAGCAGCTCAATTAGCGGGATCGGGGAGACCCAGTACTTC. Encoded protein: CASSSISGIGETQYF.

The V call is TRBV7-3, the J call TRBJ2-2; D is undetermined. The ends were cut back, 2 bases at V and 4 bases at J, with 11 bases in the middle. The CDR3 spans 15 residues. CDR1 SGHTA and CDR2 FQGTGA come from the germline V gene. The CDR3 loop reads CASSLDDLGTGELFF. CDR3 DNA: TGTGCCAGCAGCTTAGATGACTTGGGCACCGGGGAGCTGTTTTTT.

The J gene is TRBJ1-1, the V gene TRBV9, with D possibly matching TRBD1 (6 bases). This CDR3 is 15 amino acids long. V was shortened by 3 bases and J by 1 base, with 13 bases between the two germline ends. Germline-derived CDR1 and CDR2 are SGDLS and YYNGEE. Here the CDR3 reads CASSGHYRENTEAFF. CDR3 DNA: TGTGCCAGCAGCGGCCATTACAGGGAGAACACTGAAGCTTTCTTT.

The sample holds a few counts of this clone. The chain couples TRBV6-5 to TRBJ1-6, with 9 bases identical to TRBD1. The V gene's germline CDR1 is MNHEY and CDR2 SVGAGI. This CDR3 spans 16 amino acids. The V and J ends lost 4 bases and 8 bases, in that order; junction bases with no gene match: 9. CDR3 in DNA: TGTGCCAGCAGTTCACGTTGGGACAGGGAGGATTCACCCCTCCACTTT. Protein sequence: CASSSRWDREDSPLHF.

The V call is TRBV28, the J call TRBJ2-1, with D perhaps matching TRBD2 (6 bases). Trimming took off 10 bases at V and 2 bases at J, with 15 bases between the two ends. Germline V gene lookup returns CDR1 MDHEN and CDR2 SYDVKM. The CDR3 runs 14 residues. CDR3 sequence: CATWSGFTYNEQFF. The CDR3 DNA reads TGTGCCACCTGGAGCGGGTTCACCTACAATGAGCAGTTCTTC.

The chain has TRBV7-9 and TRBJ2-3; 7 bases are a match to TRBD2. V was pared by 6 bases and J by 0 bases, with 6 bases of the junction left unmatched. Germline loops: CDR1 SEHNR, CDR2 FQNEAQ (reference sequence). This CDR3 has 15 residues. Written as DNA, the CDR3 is TGTGCCAGCAGAGTGGGGAGGGACAGCACAGATACGCAGTATTTT. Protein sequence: CASRVGRDSTDTQYF.

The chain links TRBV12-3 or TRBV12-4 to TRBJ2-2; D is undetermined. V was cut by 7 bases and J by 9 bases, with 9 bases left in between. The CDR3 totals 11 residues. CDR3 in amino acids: CASTLLRELFF. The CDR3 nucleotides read TGTGCCAGCACCTTACTGAGGGAGCTGTTTTTT.

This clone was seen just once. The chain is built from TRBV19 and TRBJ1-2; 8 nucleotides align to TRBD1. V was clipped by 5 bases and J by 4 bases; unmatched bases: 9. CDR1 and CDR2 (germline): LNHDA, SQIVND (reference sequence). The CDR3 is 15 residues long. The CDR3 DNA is TGTGCCAGTAGTGCACCGACAGGGGTTGGCTATGGCTACACCTTC. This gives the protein CASSAPTGVGYGYTF.

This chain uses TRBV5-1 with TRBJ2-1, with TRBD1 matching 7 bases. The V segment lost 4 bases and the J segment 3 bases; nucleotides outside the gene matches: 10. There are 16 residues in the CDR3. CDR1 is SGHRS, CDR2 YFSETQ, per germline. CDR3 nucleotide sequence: TGCGCCAGCAGCCTCTCTACCGGGACAGTCTACAATGAGCAGTTCTTC. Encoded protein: CASSLSTGTVYNEQFF.

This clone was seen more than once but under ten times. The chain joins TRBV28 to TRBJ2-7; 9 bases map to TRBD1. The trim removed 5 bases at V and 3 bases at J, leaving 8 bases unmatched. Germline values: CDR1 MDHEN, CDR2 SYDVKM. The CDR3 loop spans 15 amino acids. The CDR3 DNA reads TGTGCCAGCAGTATTGGGACAGGGAAACTCTACGAGCAGTACTTC. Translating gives CASSIGTGKLYEQYF.

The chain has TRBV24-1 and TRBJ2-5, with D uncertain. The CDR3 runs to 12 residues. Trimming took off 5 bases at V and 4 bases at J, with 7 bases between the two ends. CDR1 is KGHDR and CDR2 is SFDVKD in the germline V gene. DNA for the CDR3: TGTGCCACCAGTGCTCTATCAGAGACCCAGTACTTC. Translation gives CATSALSETQYF.

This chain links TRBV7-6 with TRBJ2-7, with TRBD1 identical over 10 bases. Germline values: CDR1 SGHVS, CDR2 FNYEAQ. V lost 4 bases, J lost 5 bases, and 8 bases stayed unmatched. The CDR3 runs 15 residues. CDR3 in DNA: TGTGCCAGCAGCTACGGACAGGGGGGATTTCACGAGCAGTACTTC. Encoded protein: CASSYGQGGFHEQYF.

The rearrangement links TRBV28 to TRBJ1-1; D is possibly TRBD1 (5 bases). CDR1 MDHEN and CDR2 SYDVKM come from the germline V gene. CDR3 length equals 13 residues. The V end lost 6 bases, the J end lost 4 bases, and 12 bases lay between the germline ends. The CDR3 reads CASSTQGSTEAFF. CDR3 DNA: TGTGCCAGCAGCACCCAGGGTAGCACTGAAGCTTTCTTT.

CDR3 protein: CASSLARPSSTDTQYF. As DNA, the CDR3 is TGTGCCAGCAGCTTGGCTCGTCCGTCTAGCACAGATACGCAGTATTTT. The chain couples TRBV5-4 to TRBJ2-3; D unclear. The germline gives CDR1 SGHNT, CDR2 YYREEE (reference sequence). This CDR3 is 16 amino acids long. V was cut by 0 bases and J by 0 bases, with 11 bases left in between.

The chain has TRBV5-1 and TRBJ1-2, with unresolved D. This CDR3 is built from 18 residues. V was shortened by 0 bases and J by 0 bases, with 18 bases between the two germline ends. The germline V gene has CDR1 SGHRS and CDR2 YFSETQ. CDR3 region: CASSLESRFTDSNYGYTF. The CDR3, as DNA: TGCGCCAGCAGCTTGGAAAGTAGGTTTACAGATTCTAACTATGGCTACACCTTC.

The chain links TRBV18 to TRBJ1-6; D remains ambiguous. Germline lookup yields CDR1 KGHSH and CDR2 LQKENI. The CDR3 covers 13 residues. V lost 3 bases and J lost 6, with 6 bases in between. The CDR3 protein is CASSPSRNSPLHF. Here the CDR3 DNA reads TGTGCCAGCTCACCGTCGCGTAATTCACCCCTCCACTTT.

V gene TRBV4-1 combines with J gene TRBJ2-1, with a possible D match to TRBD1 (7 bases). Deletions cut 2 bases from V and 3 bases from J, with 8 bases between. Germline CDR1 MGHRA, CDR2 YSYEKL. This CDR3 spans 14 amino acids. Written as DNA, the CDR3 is TGCGCCAGCAGCCAACAGGGGGGCTACAATGAGCAGTTCTTC. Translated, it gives CASSQQGGYNEQFF.

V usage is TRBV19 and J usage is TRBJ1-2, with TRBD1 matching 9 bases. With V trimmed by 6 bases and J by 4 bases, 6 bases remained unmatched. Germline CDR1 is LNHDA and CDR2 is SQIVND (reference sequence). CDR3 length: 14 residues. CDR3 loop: CASRNRDRVYGYTF. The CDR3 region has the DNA TGTGCCAGTAGGAACCGGGACAGGGTCTATGGCTACACCTTC.

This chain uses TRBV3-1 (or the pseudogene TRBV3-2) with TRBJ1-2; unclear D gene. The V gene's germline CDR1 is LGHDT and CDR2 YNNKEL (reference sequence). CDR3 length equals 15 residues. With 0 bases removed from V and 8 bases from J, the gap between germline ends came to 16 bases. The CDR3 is CASSQDLGETGGYTF. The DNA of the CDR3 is TGTGCCAGCAGCCAAGATTTGGGTGAAACGGGAGGCTACACCTTC.

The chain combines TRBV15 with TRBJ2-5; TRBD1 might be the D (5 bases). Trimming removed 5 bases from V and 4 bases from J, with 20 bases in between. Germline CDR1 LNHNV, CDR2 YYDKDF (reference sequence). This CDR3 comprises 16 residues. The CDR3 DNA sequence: TGTGCCACCAGCCCTTACCGACAGAGTAGAGGAGAGACCCAGTACTTC. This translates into CATSPYRQSRGETQYF. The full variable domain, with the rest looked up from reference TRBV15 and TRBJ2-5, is DAMVIQNPRYQVTQFGKPVTLSCSQTLNHNVMYWYQQKSSQAPKLLFHYYDKDFNNEADTPDNFQSRRPNTSFCFLDIRSPGLGDTAMYLCATSPYRQSRGETQYFGPGTRLLVL.

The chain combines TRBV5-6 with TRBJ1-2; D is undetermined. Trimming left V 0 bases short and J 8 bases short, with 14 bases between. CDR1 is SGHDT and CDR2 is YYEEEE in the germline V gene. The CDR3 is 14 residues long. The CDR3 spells CASSLAQIWWGYTF. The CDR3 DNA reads TGTGCCAGCAGCTTGGCCCAGATTTGGTGGGGCTACACCTTC. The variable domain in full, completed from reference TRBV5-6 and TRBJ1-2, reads DAGVTQSPTHLIKTRGQQVTLRCSPKSGHDTVSWYQQALGQGPQFIFQYYEEEERQRGNFPDRFSGHQFPNYSSELNVNALLLGDSALYLCASSLAQIWWGYTFGSGTRLTVV.

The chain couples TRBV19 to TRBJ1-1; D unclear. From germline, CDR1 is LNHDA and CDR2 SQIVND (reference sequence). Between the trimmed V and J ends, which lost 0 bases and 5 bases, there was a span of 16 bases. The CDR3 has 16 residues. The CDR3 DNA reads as TGTGCCAGTAGTATAGACGCCACGGGAAGCGGGACTGAAGCTTTCTTT. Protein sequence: CASSIDATGSGTEAFF.

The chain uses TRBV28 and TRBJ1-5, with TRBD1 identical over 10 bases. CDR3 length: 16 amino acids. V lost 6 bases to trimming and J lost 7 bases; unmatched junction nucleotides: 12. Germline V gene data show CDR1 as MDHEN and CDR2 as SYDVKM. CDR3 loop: CASRTTGQGLRQPQHF. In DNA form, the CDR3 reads TGTGCCAGCAGAACTACGGGACAGGGGTTGAGGCAGCCCCAGCATTTT. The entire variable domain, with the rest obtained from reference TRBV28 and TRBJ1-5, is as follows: DVKVTQSSRYLVKRTGEKVFLECVQDMDHENMFWYRQDPGLGLRLIYFSYDVKMKEKGDIPEGYSVSREKKERFSLILESASTNQTSMYLCASRTTGQGLRQPQHFGDGTRLSIL.

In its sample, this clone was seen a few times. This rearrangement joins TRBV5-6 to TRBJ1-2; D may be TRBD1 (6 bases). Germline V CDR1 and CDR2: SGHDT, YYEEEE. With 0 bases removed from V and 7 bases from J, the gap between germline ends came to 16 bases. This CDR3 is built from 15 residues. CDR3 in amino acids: CASSLVGGPLGGYTF. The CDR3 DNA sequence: TGTGCCAGCAGCTTGGTTGGGGGCCCTTTGGGTGGCTACACCTTC.